One T cell receptor (beta chain) is described in this entry. Its antigen is not yet known. Base qualities are not provided; no much larger clone lies one nucleotide away. This record belongs to a study of cytotoxic CD8 clonotypes in ibrutinib-treated CLL (dated by TCRdb to the early 2020s). Background on the whole study: The cohort included about 15 treatment-naive and roughly ten relapsed/refractory patients; roughly 17 were IGHV unmutated. On average, each sample had roughly 250,000 productive templates and 96,000 or so productive rearrangements. Response samples were taken after a median of roughly a year on treatment, ranging from 6 to 36 months. Every sample from remission and from progressive disease was obtained while the patients were still on ibrutinib. Longitudinal samples were available for about 30% of the 86 trial participants. Partial responses were observed in approximately 24 patients and complete responses in 2; after a median follow-up of around 68 months, remission was maintained in 15 or so patients and progression was observed in roughly twelve. Cryopreserved peripheral blood mononuclear cells were collected before treatment, at response, and at either disease progression or sustained remission.

General conclusions and limits of the study: Sustained-remission and progressing patients did not have matched sampling times, and lymph node repertoires were not examined. Public clonotypes were rare and either shrank or stayed stable during treatment, and the rise in clonality at ibrutinib response reflected expansion of private clonotypes. Clonality rose at ibrutinib response, remained stable during sustained remission, and dropped back toward baseline at progression. Baseline clonality exceeded that of age-matched healthy donors and correlated strongly with circulating CD8+ T-cell counts.

The time point label of this sample denotes: eleven to twelve months on ibrutinib. For TCR beta library preparation, 1.5 to 2 micrograms of genomic DNA was extracted from cryopreserved PBMCs. Longitudinal blood samples from CLL patients on ibrutinib monotherapy underwent high-throughput TCR beta sequencing. The patients took part in an open-label, single-center phase 2 trial of ibrutinib monotherapy. Trimming costs V 2 bases and J 0 bases, and their ends lie 4 bases apart. There are 14 amino acids in the CDR3, from cysteine to phenylalanine inclusive. The entry retains the CDR3 DNA only, 42 bases that are in frame from base 1. CDR1 is given as MNHNS and CDR2 as SASEGT, both from the germline V gene. On a MiSeq, deep resolution sequencing aimed for a depth between 1 in 1 million and 1 in 200,000 T cells, with each clonotype covered about 9.2x on average. The immunoSEQ hsTCRB Kit was used to generate the TCR beta libraries. As for the original processing: ImmunoSEQ Data Assistant and ImmunoSEQ Analyzer were used for data analysis, and V, D and J genes were assigned according to IMGT definitions. Clonality, which ranges from 0 to 1, was calculated as one minus the normalized Shannon entropy of productive rearrangement frequencies. Public clonotype analysis was restricted to overrepresented clonotypes comprising at least 0.05% of each patient's repertoire. More than ten age-matched healthy donor repertoires from immuneACCESS were used as controls for clonality. Here the immuneACCESS table is served through TCRdb, limited to in-frame sequences with V and J called. Missing clones are a known gap in these copies; in checked studies unresolved V genes cover under half, and the rest lacks a known reason. The V and J calls and the clone size are those of that table, but D and trimming were determined from the DNA. The sample table lists tens of thousands of clones, around 68% of them with a count of one. Clones ranked in the top ten supply under 6% of the sample.

Material: PBMCs, obtained after 12 months of ibrutinib treatment. This TCR was recovered from a human donor with chronic lymphocytic leukemia. Rearrangement joined TRBV6-1 to TRBJ1-4; there is no confident call for the D gene. Here is the DNA: TGTGCCAGCAGTGAACTTACAACTAATGAAAAACTGTTTTTT. This sequence encodes CASSELTTNEKLFF.